This T cell receptor beta chain was obtained from a study of CD8 T cells in Susac syndrome. About this clonotype: Its antigen is still unknown.

The RNA input was 0.5 to 1 ug, and it was reverse transcribed with random hexamers. TCRdb ran MiXCR on the immunoSEQ multiplex PCR reads and lists one entry per CDR3 protein. The sample has 150,000 to 200,000 distinct CDR3 sequences, 85% to 95% seen once; the top ten hold approximately 0.1%. Whole-study results and caveats: An acknowledgment was made by the study that its TCR sequencing and HLA analysis involved relatively few individuals.

As controls, healthy donors matched for age and sex were used. This CDR3 region has 12 residues. With V trimmed by 1 base and J by 9 bases, 0 bases remained unmatched. The germline gives CDR1 SGHAT, CDR2 FQNNGV. Sequenced: CD4+ T cells from PBMCs. The V call is TRBV11-2, the J call TRBJ2-1; TRBD2 aligns across 7 bases. This clonotype was obtained from a human donor in good health. The CDR3 is CASSLGEGEQFF. The CDR3 coding sequence is TGTGCCAGCAGCTTAGGGGAGGGTGAGCAGTTCTTC.